The rows below give T cell receptor beta chains drawn from one sample of a study of T cell responses to AZD1222 COVID-19 vaccine. The data were produced by immunoSEQ multiplex PCR, yet TCRdb's version contains in-frame clones alone and is incomplete. Here the sample spans 100,000 to 130,000 clones, 75% to 95% being singletons. The sample was peripheral blood, taken 28 days after the second AZD1222 dose. These receptors all stem from an adult who received the AZD1222 COVID-19 vaccine. Both conserved end residues are part of each CDR3. Each record gives: V gene, D gene, J gene, CDR3 DNA, CDR3 protein. A D gene is named only where the DNA matches it firmly.

TRBV5-6	.	TRBJ2-7	TGTGCCAGCAGCCCCGGGACCATGGCCTACGAGCAGTACTTC	CASSPGTMAYEQYF
TRBV5-8	.	TRBJ2-7	TGTGCCAGCAGCTTCGACAGACCGCCCCCCTCCTACGAGCAGTACTTC	CASSFDRPPPSYEQYF
TRBV19	.	TRBJ1-6	TGTGCCAGTAGTATAGCATCATATGATTCACCCCTCCACTTT	CASSIASYDSPLHF
TRBV18	.	TRBJ1-5	TGTGCCAGCTCACCATCGATCTCCAGCAATCAGCCCCAGCATTTT	CASSPSISSNQPQHF
TRBV10-3	TRBD1	TRBJ1-6	TGTGCCATCAGTGAGGGGACAGGGTATTCACCCCTCCACTTT	CAISEGTGYSPLHF
TRBV5-5	TRBD1	TRBJ1-2	TGTGCCAGCAGCAATAGACAGGGAAACTATGGCTACACCTTC	CASSNRQGNYGYTF
TRBV6-1	TRBD1	TRBJ1-5	TGTGCCAGCAGTGATGACAGGGGTTATCAGCCCCAGCATTTT	CASSDDRGYQPQHF
TRBV16	.	TRBJ2-7	TGTGCCAGCAGTCCGGGACCCTTCACCTACGAGCAGTACTTC	CASSPGPFTYEQYF
TRBV29-1	.	TRBJ1-1	TGCAGCGTTGAAGGTGACAGCGGACGCACTGAAGCTTTCTTT	CSVEGDSGRTEAFF
TRBV6-5	.	TRBJ2-1	TGTGCCAGCAGTTATGACCCCGGGAGAATTGGCAATGAGCAGTTCTTC	CASSYDPGRIGNEQFF
TRBV7-9	.	TRBJ2-7	TGTGCCAGCAGCAACCGGGACATCAACGAGCAGTACTTC	CASSNRDINEQYF
TRBV19	.	TRBJ1-6	TGTGCCAGTAGTATAGGTGGAGGGGGGTCTTCACCCCTCCACTTT	CASSIGGGGSSPLHF
TRBV10-3	.	TRBJ1-1	TGTGCCATCAGTGAGTCGGGGGGGGAAGCTTTCTTT	CAISESGGEAFF
TRBV7-9	TRBD1	TRBJ2-5	TGTGCCAGCAGCCTCCCCAAGGGGGCCGTAGAGACCCAGTACTTC	CASSLPKGAVETQYF
TRBV30	.	TRBJ1-5	TGTGCCTGGAGCGATGTCGGGCCCCGGCAGCCCCAGCATTTT	CAWSDVGPRQPQHF
TRBV4-1	.	TRBJ2-1	TGCGCCAGCAGCCAAGCCGGGACTCCAAACAATGAGCAGTTCTTC	CASSQAGTPNNEQFF
TRBV7-6	TRBD1	TRBJ2-3	TGTGCCAGCAGCCCCAACACAGGGGGCGAGGATACGCAGTATTTT	CASSPNTGGEDTQYF
TRBV19	.	TRBJ2-2	TGTGCCAGCCCCGGGAAACAGGGAAGGGGCAACACCGGGGAGCTGTTTTTT	CASPGKQGRGNTGELFF
TRBV12-5	.	TRBJ2-5	TGTGCTAGTGGTTCCACAGGAAAACAAGAGACCCAGTACTTC	CASGSTGKQETQYF
TRBV6-5	TRBD1	TRBJ1-5	TGTGCCAGCAGGTGGACAGGGGGTATGGGAGTGCATTTT	CASRWTGGMGVHF
TRBV12-5	.	TRBJ2-5	TGTGCTAGTGGGTCAACAGGTCAAGAGACCCAGTACTTC	CASGSTGQETQYF
TRBV3-1/TRBV3-2	TRBD2	TRBJ2-1	TGTGCCAGCAGCGGACTAGCGGGGGGCAATGAGCAGTTCTTC	CASSGLAGGNEQFF
TRBV15	.	TRBJ2-1	TGTGCCACCAGCTGGAGTATTCAGGGGGGGGAGTTCTTC	CATSWSIQGGEFF
TRBV27	.	TRBJ1-4	TGTGCCAGCAGTTTGTCGGGGGGGGGAGAAAAACTGTTTTTT	CASSLSGGGEKLFF